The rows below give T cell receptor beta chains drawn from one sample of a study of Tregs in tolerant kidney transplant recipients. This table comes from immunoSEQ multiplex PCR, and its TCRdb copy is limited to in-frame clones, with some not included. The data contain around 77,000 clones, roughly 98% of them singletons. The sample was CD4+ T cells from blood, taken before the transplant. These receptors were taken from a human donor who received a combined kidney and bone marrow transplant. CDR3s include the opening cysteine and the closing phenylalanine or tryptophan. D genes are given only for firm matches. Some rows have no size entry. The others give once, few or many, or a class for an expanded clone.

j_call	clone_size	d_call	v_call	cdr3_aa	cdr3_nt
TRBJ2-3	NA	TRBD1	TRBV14	CASTSAGGFADTQYF	TGTGCCAGCACGAGTGCAGGGGGCTTTGCAGATACGCAGTATTTT
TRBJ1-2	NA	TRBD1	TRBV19	CASSPTRTGNNYGYTF	TGTGCCAGTAGTCCCACTCGGACAGGCAATAACTATGGCTACACCTTC
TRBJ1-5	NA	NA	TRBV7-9	CAAGGSNQPQHF	TGTGCCGCGGGGGGGAGCAATCAGCCCCAGCATTTT
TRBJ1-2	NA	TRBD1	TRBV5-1	CASSPGRTGGNYGYTF	TGCGCCAGCAGCCCGGGACGGACAGGGGGCAACTATGGCTACACCTTC
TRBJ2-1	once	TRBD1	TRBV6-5	CASSYWTGSSYNEQFF	TGTGCCAGCAGTTACTGGACAGGTAGCTCCTACAATGAGCAGTTCTTC
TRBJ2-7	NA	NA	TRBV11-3	CASSLGQTAETYEQYF	TGTGCCAGCAGCTTAGGCCAGACTGCTGAAACCTACGAGCAGTACTTC
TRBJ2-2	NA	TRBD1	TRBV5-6	CASSLGGQGGSTGELFF	TGTGCCAGCAGCTTGGGGGGACAGGGAGGAAGCACCGGGGAGCTGTTTTTT
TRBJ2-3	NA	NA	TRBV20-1	CSATGTDTQYF	TGCAGTGCTACAGGCACAGATACGCAGTATTTT
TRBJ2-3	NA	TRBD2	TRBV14	CASSQVSGRSTDTQYF	TGTGCCAGCAGCCAAGTTAGCGGGAGAAGCACAGATACGCAGTATTTT
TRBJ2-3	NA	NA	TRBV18	CASIKGRGGDTQYF	TGTGCCAGCATAAAGGGCCGCGGAGGGGATACGCAGTATTTT
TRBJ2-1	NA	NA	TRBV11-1	CASSLGPGAYNEQFF	TGTGCCAGCAGCTTAGGACCGGGGGCCTACAATGAGCAGTTCTTC
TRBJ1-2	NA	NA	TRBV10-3	CAISDLQLKNYGYTF	TGTGCCATCAGTGACCTACAGCTCAAGAACTATGGCTACACCTTC
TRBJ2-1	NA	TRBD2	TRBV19	CASRRSGGAHNEQFF	TGTGCCAGTAGGCGTAGCGGGGGGGCCCACAATGAGCAGTTCTTC
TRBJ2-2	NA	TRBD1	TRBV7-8	CASSRDRVTGELFF	TGTGCCAGCAGCCGGGACAGGGTCACCGGGGAGCTGTTTTTT
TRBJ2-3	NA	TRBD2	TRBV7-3	CASSLLAPLQRGFDTQYF	TGTGCCAGCAGCCTTCTCGCCCCGCTCCAGCGGGGGTTCGATACGCAGTATTTT
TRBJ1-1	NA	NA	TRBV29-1	CSVLGGTSTEAFF	TGCAGCGTTCTCGGAGGGACTTCTACTGAAGCTTTCTTT
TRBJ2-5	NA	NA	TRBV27	CASSRDARGDQETQYF	TGTGCCAGCAGCAGGGATGCCAGGGGGGACCAAGAGACCCAGTACTTC
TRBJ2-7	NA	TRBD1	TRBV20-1	CSARTGIEQYF	TGCAGTGCTAGGACAGGGATCGAGCAGTACTTC
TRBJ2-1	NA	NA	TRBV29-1	CSVRTIGNEQFF	TGCAGCGTTAGGACAATTGGCAATGAGCAGTTCTTC
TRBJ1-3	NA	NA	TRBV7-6	CASSLVIGTGSSGNTIYF	TGTGCCAGCAGCTTAGTTATAGGGACCGGGAGCTCTGGAAACACCATATATTTT
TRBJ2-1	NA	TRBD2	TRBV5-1	CASSQRLAGVKNNEQFF	TGCGCCAGCAGCCAACGACTAGCGGGAGTTAAAAACAATGAGCAGTTCTTC
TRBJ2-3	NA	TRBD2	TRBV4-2	CASSQVVAGSTDTQYF	TGTGCCAGCAGCCAAGTTGTAGCGGGGAGCACAGATACGCAGTATTTT
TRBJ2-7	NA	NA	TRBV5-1	CASSYDNYEQYF	TGCGCCAGCAGTTACGACAACTACGAGCAGTACTTC
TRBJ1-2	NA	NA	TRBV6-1	CASSVQASYGYTF	TGTGCCAGCAGTGTGCAGGCGAGCTATGGCTACACCTTC
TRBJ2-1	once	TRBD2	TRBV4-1	CASSQLGLAGDEQFF	TGCGCCAGCAGCCAGTTGGGACTAGCGGGCGATGAGCAGTTCTTC
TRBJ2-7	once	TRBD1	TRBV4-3	CASSQAGTESYEQYF	TGCGCCAGCAGCCAGGCCGGGACAGAGAGTTACGAGCAGTACTTC
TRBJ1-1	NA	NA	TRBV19	CATRTRVNTEAFF	TGTGCCACCCGCACCAGGGTCAACACTGAAGCTTTCTTT
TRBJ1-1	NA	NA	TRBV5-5	CASSLSSHTEAFF	TGTGCCAGCAGCTTGAGTAGTCACACTGAAGCTTTCTTT
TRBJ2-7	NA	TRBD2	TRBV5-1	CASSATSGGLYEQYF	TGCGCCAGCAGCGCAACTAGCGGGGGTCTCTACGAGCAGTACTTC
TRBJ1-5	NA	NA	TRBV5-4	CASSFTRGLNVGQPQHF	TGTGCCAGCAGCTTTACTAGAGGGTTGAATGTGGGGCAGCCCCAGCATTTT
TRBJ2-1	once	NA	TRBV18	CASSPGGDEQFF	TGTGCCAGCTCACCAGGGGGCGATGAGCAGTTCTTC
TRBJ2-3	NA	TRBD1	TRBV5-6	CASSRLIQGYTDTQYF	TGTGCCAGCAGCCGACTAATACAGGGGTACACAGATACGCAGTATTTT
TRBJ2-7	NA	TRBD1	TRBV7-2	CASSSPGQTYEQYF	TGTGCCAGCAGCTCCCCGGGACAGACCTACGAGCAGTACTTC
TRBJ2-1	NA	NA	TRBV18	CASSPPFSSYNEQFF	TGTGCCAGCTCACCACCTTTTAGCTCCTACAATGAGCAGTTCTTC
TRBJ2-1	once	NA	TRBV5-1	CASSDPSSYNEQFF	TGCGCCAGCAGCGATCCGAGCTCCTACAATGAGCAGTTCTTC
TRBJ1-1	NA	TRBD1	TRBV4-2	CASSQDGQGHTEAFF	TGTGCCAGCAGCCAAGACGGACAGGGACACACTGAAGCTTTCTTT
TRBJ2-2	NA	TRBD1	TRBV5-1	CASSRRQGARTGELFF	TGCGCCAGCAGCAGAAGACAGGGGGCGCGCACCGGGGAGCTGTTTTTT
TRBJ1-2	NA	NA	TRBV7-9	CASSPRGGDDYGYTF	TGTGCCAGCAGCCCTCGGGGAGGGGACGACTATGGCTACACCTTC
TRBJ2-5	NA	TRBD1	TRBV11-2	CASSPGTPTGAQYF	TGTGCCAGCAGCCCGGGGACGCCCACAGGGGCCCAGTACTTC
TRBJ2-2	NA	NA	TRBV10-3	CAIRVAAPGDTGELFF	TGTGCCATCAGGGTGGCAGCTCCGGGGGACACCGGGGAGCTGTTTTTT
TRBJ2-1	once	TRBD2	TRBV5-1	CASRHTSGIVNEQFF	TGCGCCAGCAGGCATACTAGCGGGATTGTCAATGAGCAGTTCTTC
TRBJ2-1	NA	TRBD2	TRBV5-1	CASSSWGTSGYNEQFF	TGCGCCAGCAGCTCGTGGGGGACTAGCGGCTACAATGAGCAGTTCTTC
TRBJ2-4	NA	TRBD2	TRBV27	CASGGRGKNIQYF	TGTGCCAGCGGGGGGAGGGGTAAAAACATTCAGTACTTC
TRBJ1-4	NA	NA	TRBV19	CASSPLQGLGEKLFF	TGTGCCAGTAGTCCGCTACAGGGTCTGGGAGAAAAACTGTTTTTT
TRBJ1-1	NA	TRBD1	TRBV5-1	CASSNDDRGNTEAFF	TGCGCCAGCAGCAACGATGACAGGGGGAACACTGAAGCTTTCTTT
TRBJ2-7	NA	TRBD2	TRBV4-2	CASSQGGLAGPYEQYF	TGTGCCAGCAGCCAAGGTGGACTAGCGGGGCCCTACGAGCAGTACTTC
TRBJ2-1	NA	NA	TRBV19	CASSISGGSYNEQFF	TGTGCCAGTAGTATCAGCGGCGGCTCCTACAATGAGCAGTTCTTC
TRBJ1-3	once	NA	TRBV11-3	CASSGRTGSGNTIYF	TGTGCCAGCAGCGGGAGGACGGGCTCTGGAAACACCATATATTTT